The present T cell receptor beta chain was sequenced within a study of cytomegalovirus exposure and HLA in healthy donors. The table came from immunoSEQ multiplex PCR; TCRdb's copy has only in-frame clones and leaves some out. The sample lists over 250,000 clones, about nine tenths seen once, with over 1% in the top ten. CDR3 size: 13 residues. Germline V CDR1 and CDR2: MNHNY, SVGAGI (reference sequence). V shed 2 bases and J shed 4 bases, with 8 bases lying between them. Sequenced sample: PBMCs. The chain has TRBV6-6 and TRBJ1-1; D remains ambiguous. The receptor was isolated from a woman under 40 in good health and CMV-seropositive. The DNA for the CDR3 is TGTGCCAGCAGTTACGTGGGTGTCACTGAAGCTTTCTTT. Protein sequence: CASSYVGVTEAFF.